This T cell receptor beta chain was captured in a study of cytomegalovirus exposure and HLA in healthy donors. Findings of the study overall: Most subjects' HLA-A and HLA-B alleles were reportedly predicted from TCR beta sequences. With later analysis, a missense DCLRE1C variant became linked to TCR beta V- and J-gene trimming.

The CDR3 contains 17 residues. Trimming removed 2 bases from V and 1 base from J; junction bases left unmatched: 7. Per germline, CDR1 SGHRS and CDR2 YFSETQ. Use of 60 Vbeta and 13 Jbeta primers characterized the PCR. TCRdb keeps only in-frame clones here, not all; method: immunoSEQ multiplex PCR. This sample has roughly 160,000 clones; 85% occur once, and the top ten carry 1%. As regards this clone: Its antigen is unknown.

Source material: PBMCs. V usage is TRBV5-1 and J usage is TRBJ1-4, with 8 bases lining up with TRBD1. The sequence was obtained from a boy aged 2-9 years in good health and CMV-seronegative. CDR3 nucleotide sequence: TGCGCCAGCAGCTTTACAGGGGGGCGGATAACTAATGAAAAACTGTTTTTT. Translating gives CASSFTGGRITNEKLFF.